This is a list of T cell receptor beta chains from one sample in a study of T cell repertoires in cytomegalovirus infection. TCRdb called the reads again in MiXCR, with one record for every CDR3 protein. The profile shows approximately 500,000 distinct CDR3 sequences, about 33% of them singletons. These TCRs are of unknown antigen specificity. The specimen comprised cultured PBMCs, sampled from culture after CMV antigen stimulation. Every receptor here comes from a human donor in good health (CMV status not recorded). Some clones in this sample may be carry-over from other donors' samples. Both conserved end residues are part of each CDR3. A D gene is named only where the DNA matches it firmly. Size is omitted from some rows. Given values are once, few, many or a class for expanded clones.

v_call	d_call	clone_size	j_call	cdr3_nt	cdr3_aa
TRBV10-3	NA	NA	TRBJ2-7	TGTGCCATCAGTGCTAGGGAAGCCTACGAGCAGTACTTC	CAISAREAYEQYF
TRBV6-2/TRBV6-3	NA	few	TRBJ1-1	TGTGCCAGCAGTTACTCGAGAGGACAGACGGACACTGAAGCTTTCTTT	CASSYSRGQTDTEAFF
TRBV12-3/TRBV12-4	NA	NA	TRBJ1-1	TGTGCCAGCAGTTTCAGACCGCCGGTAAGGGTTTTCTTT	CASSFRPPVRVFF
TRBV6-5	NA	few	TRBJ1-5	TGTGCCAGCAGTTACTCGCCACCGTATAGCAATCAGCCCCAGCATTTT	CASSYSPPYSNQPQHF
TRBV10-3	TRBD2	NA	TRBJ2-3	TGTGCCATCAGCTATGGACTAGCGGGAGGGATTACAGATACGCAGTATTTT	CAISYGLAGGITDTQYF
TRBV12-3/TRBV12-4	NA	few	TRBJ2-1	TGTGCCAGCAGCCTGTCCGCGAGAAGCGATGAGCAGTTCTTC	CASSLSARSDEQFF
TRBV4-1	NA	many	TRBJ1-1	TGCGCCAGCAGCCAACTGGCTGCTACCATGAACACTGAAGCTTTCTTT	CASSQLAATMNTEAFF
TRBV6-6	TRBD1	NA	TRBJ2-7	TGTGCCACCCGTGATCCAGGGGACAGCCTATACGAGCAGTACTTC	CATRDPGDSLYEQYF
TRBV7-2	TRBD2	many	TRBJ2-1	TGTGCCAGCAGCTTCCCAGCGGGAGGCGTACAGTACAATGAGCAGTTCTTC	CASSFPAGGVQYNEQFF
TRBV28	NA	many	TRBJ1-5	TGTGCCAGCAGTTTAGACGAAGCACCACCACAACCCGGGCGGCCCCAGCATTTT	CASSLDEAPPQPGRPQHF
TRBV4-1	NA	few	TRBJ1-2	TGCGCCAGCAGCCAAGATCATCGGCCAGGGCGAAGCTACACCTTC	CASSQDHRPGRSYTF
TRBV10-3	TRBD1	few	TRBJ2-1	TGTGCCGTAAAGCCGGGACAGGGGAGTTCCTACAATGAGCAGTTCTTC	CAVKPGQGSSYNEQFF
TRBV7-9	TRBD1	NA	TRBJ1-1	TGTGCCAGCAGCCGGGGACAGATGAACACTGAAGCTTTCTTT	CASSRGQMNTEAFF
TRBV18	NA	few	TRBJ1-5	TGTGCCAGCTCCCACGGGAGCGACGGGGTGCCCCAGCATTTT	CASSHGSDGVPQHF
TRBV2	NA	NA	TRBJ2-2	TGTGCCAGCTGGGGTAGCGGGAACACCGGGGAGCTGTTTTTT	CASWGSGNTGELFF
TRBV12-3/TRBV12-4	TRBD1	NA	TRBJ1-2	TGTGCCAGCAGTTGGACAGGGGTTAGCTATGGCTACACCTTC	CASSWTGVSYGYTF
TRBV6-2/TRBV6-3	NA	NA	TRBJ2-3	TGTGCCAGCAGTTATGACCCTAGTCTCCATAGCACAGATACGCAGTATTTT	CASSYDPSLHSTDTQYF
TRBV7-6	NA	NA	TRBJ1-1	TGTGCCAGCAGCATCAAAATTTTCAGTCACAAGATCCAGGGGGAAGCTTTCTTT	CASSIKIFSHKIQGEAFF
TRBV27	TRBD2	few	TRBJ2-7	TGTGCCAGCAGTGACCGACTAGCGGGATTCTACGAGCAGTACTTC	CASSDRLAGFYEQYF
TRBV7-2	TRBD1	many	TRBJ1-1	TGTGCCAGCAGCATACAGGGGGCGGGTCTCACTGAAGCTTTCTTT	CASSIQGAGLTEAFF
TRBV7-9	NA	NA	TRBJ2-1	TGTGCCAGCAGAGACTACAATGAGCAGTTCTTC	CASRDYNEQFF
TRBV9	NA	few	TRBJ2-5	TGTGCCAGCAGCGTACAAACGGGGGATCCGAGCGAGACCCAGTACTTC	CASSVQTGDPSETQYF